The entry below gives a single T cell receptor beta chain sequence along with its context. Its antigen remains unknown. Genomic DNA in an amount of around 2 micrograms was extracted from cryopreserved PBMCs and used for the preparation of TCR beta libraries. The data were taken from a study of cytotoxic CD8 clonotypes in ibrutinib-treated CLL. Overall study findings and caveats: Clonality, elevated at ibrutinib response, dropped back toward baseline at progression.

Libraries were prepared by immunoSEQ multiplex PCR; TCRdb keeps only in-frame clonotypes and omits some of them. The sample holds 150,000 to 200,000 clones; 70% to 85% are singletons and the top ten take approximately 2%. Sequenced here: PBMCs, sampled after 12 months of ibrutinib treatment. This sequence was found in a human donor with chronic lymphocytic leukemia.

DNA of the CDR3: TGTGCCAAGGGTAGGGAGCAGTACTTC. Protein: CAKGREQYF. The V call is TRBV6-5, the J call TRBJ2-7, with D uncertain. Per germline, CDR1 MNHEY and CDR2 SVGAGI. Trimming stripped 10 bases from V and 7 bases from J, with 8 bases between. This CDR3 has 9 amino acids.